These 10 T cell receptor beta chains share one sample of origin, sequenced in a study of identical twins. TCRdb re-called the 5' RACE reads with MiXCR, one entry per CDR3 protein. The sample contains approximately 210,000 distinct CDR3 sequences, around a tenth of which appear only once. The sequencing sample was made of memory (CD45RO+) T cells sorted from blood. The receptors originated from a woman younger than 30 in good health.

This clonotype was detected many times. As DNA, the CDR3 is TGTGCCAGCAGAGACAGGGTTGTCACCGGGGAGCTGTTTTTT. Its translation: CASRDRVVTGELFF. The chain combines TRBV27 with TRBJ2-2, with 7 bases fitting TRBD1. V lost 6 bases and J lost 4; bases outside the gene matches: 5. The CDR3 is made up of 14 amino acids. Germline CDR1 is MNHEY and CDR2 is SMNVEV (reference sequence).

This clonotype occurred a few times. This chain's CDR3 is CASSYSTPLTNTGELFF. The DNA of the CDR3 is TGTGCCAGCAGTTACTCGACGCCTCTGACGAACACCGGGGAGCTGTTTTTT. This sequence joins TRBV6-5 and TRBJ2-2; no clear D gene. V was pared by 0 bases and J by 0 bases, with 11 bases between. Germline CDR1 and CDR2: MNHEY and SVGAGI. The length of the CDR3 is 17 residues.

This clonotype was observed many times. The chain is built from TRBV20-1 and TRBJ1-1; no clear D. The CDR3 sequence is 13 residues long. In germline, CDR1 is DFQATT, CDR2 SNEGSKA (reference sequence). Trimming stripped 0 bases from V and 2 bases from J, with 7 bases between. The chain's CDR3 is CSARDLANTEAFF. The CDR3 nucleotides are TGCAGTGCTAGAGATCTAGCAAACACTGAAGCTTTCTTT.

The chain has TRBV24-1 and TRBJ2-3; D is unclear. Germline CDR1 KGHDR, CDR2 SFDVKD. V was trimmed by 3 bases and J by 3 bases, leaving 9 bases between them. The CDR3 length is 14 residues. The CDR3 DNA follows: TGTGCCACCAGTGATGCGGACGAGACAGATACGCAGTATTTT. Translated, it gives CATSDADETDTQYF.

The J gene is TRBJ2-1, the V gene TRBV7-9, with D uncertain. This CDR3 has 14 amino acids. V gave up 1 base and J gave up 9 bases, with 13 bases separating them. CDR1 is SEHNR, CDR2 FQNEAQ, per germline (reference sequence). CDR3 sequence: CASSLGAAVIEQFF. CDR3 DNA sequence: TGTGCCAGCAGCTTAGGAGCTGCTGTTATTGAGCAGTTCTTC.

This chain uses TRBV20-1 with TRBJ2-2; D ambiguous. Trimming removed 5 bases from V and 8 bases from J, with 12 bases in between. The V gene's germline CDR1 is DFQATT and CDR2 SNEGSKA (reference sequence). This CDR3 is 12 amino acids long. The CDR3 DNA sequence: TGCAGTGCTTCCCCATCCGCAGGGGAGCTGTTTTTT. This encodes CSASPSAGELFF.

This clonotype showed up just a few times. The chain carries TRBV11-3 and TRBJ2-3, with 11 bases fitting TRBD1. The CDR3 consists of 14 residues. Trimming at V came to 5 bases and at J to 7 bases, leaving 5 bases not matched to a gene. The germline CDR1 and CDR2 sequences are SGHNT and YENEEA. In DNA, the CDR3 is TGTGCCAGCAGCCGCGGACAGGGGGCAAATACGCAGTATTTT. It specifies CASSRGQGANTQYF. Complete variable domain (other parts from reference TRBV11-3 and TRBJ2-3): EAGVVQSPRYKIIEKKQPVAFWCNPISGHNTLYWYLQNLGQGPELLIRYENEEAVDDSQLPKDRFSAERLKGVDSTLKIQPAELGDSAVYLCASSRGQGANTQYFGPGTRLTVL.

This clonotype was detected ten times or more. At one of its ends the junction is not consistent with the germline gene, which may arise from a read error. The gene calls are TRBV12-3 or TRBV12-4 and TRBJ1-4; D possibly corresponds to TRBD1 (5 bases). The CDR3 is made up of 11 amino acids. CDR3 sequence (DNA): TGTGCCAGCAGTTTCGGGGGAAGTGGGTACTTT. The encoded protein is CASSFGGSGYF.

This clonotype was observed many times. CDR3 amino acids: CASTVPGQVSTGELFF. In nucleotides, the CDR3 is TGTGCCAGCACGGTCCCGGGACAGGTGTCGACCGGGGAGCTGTTTTTT. This chain links TRBV12-3 or TRBV12-4 with TRBJ2-2, with 8 positions matching TRBD1. The CDR3 totals 16 residues. With V trimmed by 7 bases and J by 5 bases, 12 bases remained unmatched.

This chain links TRBV3-1 with TRBJ2-1, with TRBD2 as a possible D gene (7 bases). Germline assignment: CDR1 LGHDT and CDR2 YNNKEL (reference sequence). CDR3 length: 15 residues. With 5 bases removed from V and 6 bases from J, the gap between germline ends came to 17 bases. In nucleotides, the CDR3 is TGTGCCAGCAGCTCCCGGGGGGCCATGGGCAATGAGCAGTTCTTC. Translated, it gives CASSSRGAMGNEQFF.